This TCR beta chain was profiled in a study of blood T cell repertoires in COVID-19. Germline V gene lookup returns CDR1 SQVTM and CDR2 ANQGSEA. CDR3 size: 14 residues. Between the trimmed V and J ends, which lost 4 bases and 5 bases, there was a span of 17 bases. Original processing notes: Quantification of nucleated cells was approximated via reference gene primer amplification. Sequenced by immunoSEQ multiplex PCR; TCRdb stores in-frame clones only, minus some. That table furnishes V, J and clone size, whereas the DNA furnished D and trimming. The data contain 150,000 or so clones, 70% to 90% of them seen just once; the ten biggest clones take up over 0.55%.

Sequenced material: peripheral blood. V and J are TRBV29-1 and TRBJ1-1; D unresolved. This TCR was sampled from a man in his 60s with COVID-19, enrolled during active disease. Written as DNA, the CDR3 is TGCAGCGTTGTGGAGCGCGAGGGTGGGACTGAAGCTTTCTTT. Translation: CSVVEREGGTEAFF.